A selection of T cell receptor beta chains follows, all from one sample in a study of blood T cell repertoires in COVID-19. Libraries were prepared by immunoSEQ multiplex PCR; TCRdb keeps only in-frame clonotypes and omits some of them. The sample lists some 380,000 clones, roughly 86% occurring once. The sample taken for sequencing was PBMCs or T cells enriched from blood (not recorded which). The receptor set was obtained from a woman aged 40 to 50 with acute COVID-19. Each CDR3 is given with its conserved first and last residue. D genes are given only for firm matches. Clone size is stated in some rows and not others, as once, few, many or a class when expanded.

CATSREDRMNEKLFF	TGTGCCACCAGCAGAGAGGACAGGATGAATGAAAAACTGTTTTTT	TRBD1	TRBV15	TRBJ1-4	NA
CSARQAYEQYF	TGCAGTGCTCGACAAGCCTACGAGCAGTACTTC	NA	TRBV20-1	TRBJ2-7	few
CASSPDRGRNTF	TGTGCCAGCAGCCCGGACAGGGGAAGGAACACCTTC	TRBD1	TRBV3-1/TRBV3-2	TRBJ1-2	NA
CASRETVSTDTQYF	TGTGCCAGTAGGGAGACAGTCAGCACAGATACGCAGTATTTT	NA	TRBV19	TRBJ2-3	NA
CASGLIRQGGGYSNQPQHF	TGTGCTAGTGGTTTGATCCGGCAGGGAGGGGGATATAGCAATCAGCCCCAGCATTTT	NA	TRBV12-5	TRBJ1-5	NA
CASSIATRGMGKLFF	TGTGCCAGTAGTATTGCCACCAGGGGGATGGGAAAACTGTTTTTT	TRBD1	TRBV19	TRBJ1-4	NA
CASSHSGQGTYGYTF	TGTGCCAGCAGCCATTCGGGACAGGGGACCTATGGCTACACCTTC	TRBD1	TRBV3-1/TRBV3-2	TRBJ1-2	NA
CASSQDWGDYGYTIYF	TGTGCCAGCAGCCAAGACTGGGGGGACTACGGGTACACCATATATTTT	NA	TRBV3-1/TRBV3-2	TRBJ1-3	NA
CASSYLNLGDSYGYTF	TGTGCCAGCAGTTACCTTAATTTAGGGGACAGCTATGGCTACACCTTC	TRBD1	TRBV6-5	TRBJ1-2	NA
CASSLVAGRRNQPQHF	TGTGCCAGCAGCTTAGTGGCGGGGCGGAGGAATCAGCCCCAGCATTTT	NA	TRBV11-2	TRBJ1-5	NA
CAWRTGVHPFF	TGTGCCTGGAGAACAGGGGTCCACCCCTTCTTT	TRBD1	TRBV30	TRBJ1-1	NA
CASSLQRGAGNEQFF	TGCGCCAGCAGCTTGCAGCGGGGGGCAGGGAATGAGCAGTTCTTC	TRBD2	TRBV5-1	TRBJ2-1	NA
CASSFTGDSPLHF	TGCGCCAGCAGCTTTACGGGGGATTCACCCCTCCACTTT	NA	TRBV4-1	TRBJ1-6	NA
CASSPGQGGATNEKLFF	TGCGCCAGCAGCCCCGGACAGGGAGGGGCAACTAATGAAAAACTGTTTTTT	TRBD1	TRBV5-1	TRBJ1-4	once
CASSRAGGRGELFF	TGTGCCAGCAGCCGGGCGGGGGGCCGAGGGGAGCTGTTTTTT	TRBD2	TRBV5-4	TRBJ2-2	NA
CASSPIGESGYTF	TGTGCCAGCAGCCCAATCGGGGAAAGTGGCTACACCTTC	NA	TRBV7-8	TRBJ1-2	NA
CASSAQGDGNTIYF	TGTGCCAGCAGCGCCCAGGGGGATGGAAACACCATATATTTT	TRBD1	TRBV9	TRBJ1-3	NA
CASSSRVFGNQPQHF	TGTGCCAGCAGCTCCAGGGTATTCGGGAATCAGCCCCAGCATTTT	NA	TRBV13	TRBJ1-5	NA
CASRGSPGTSGQETQYF	TGTGCCAGCAGGGGGAGCCCCGGGACTAGCGGCCAAGAGACCCAGTACTTC	TRBD2	TRBV2	TRBJ2-5	NA
CASSTTQGGVSYEQYF	TGTGCCAGTAGTACCACCCAGGGGGGAGTGTCCTACGAGCAGTACTTC	NA	TRBV19	TRBJ2-7	NA
CASSPGGTPGQETQYF	TGTGCCAGTAGCCCGGGGGGTACTCCTGGCCAAGAGACCCAGTACTTC	TRBD2	TRBV19	TRBJ2-5	NA
CASSEATGSHSPLHF	TGTGCCAGCAGTGAAGCCACAGGGAGCCATTCACCCCTCCACTTT	NA	TRBV25-1	TRBJ1-6	NA
CASSQAGSPSYEQYF	TGTGCCAGCAGCCAAGCAGGGTCTCCTTCCTACGAGCAGTACTTC	NA	TRBV6-5	TRBJ2-7	once
CASSGSLAGGPRPDTQYF	TGTGCCAGCAGTGGATCACTAGCGGGGGGGCCTCGTCCAGATACGCAGTATTTT	TRBD2	TRBV2	TRBJ2-3	NA
CASSQGREEAFF	TGTGCCAGCTCACAGGGGCGTGAGGAAGCTTTCTTT	NA	TRBV18	TRBJ1-1	NA
CASSIQSASGGVKNIQYF	TGTGCCAGTAGTATTCAATCGGCTAGCGGGGGGGTTAAAAACATTCAGTACTTC	TRBD2	TRBV19	TRBJ2-4	NA
CATSDSLQVYGYTF	TGTGCCACCAGTGATTCGTTACAGGTCTATGGCTACACCTTC	NA	TRBV24-1	TRBJ1-2	NA
CASSAGQIQETQYF	TGTGCCAGCAGTGCCGGACAGATCCAAGAGACCCAGTACTTC	NA	TRBV2	TRBJ2-5	NA
CSARLVEDTEAFF	TGCAGCGCCAGATTGGTCGAGGACACTGAAGCTTTCTTT	NA	TRBV29-1	TRBJ1-1	NA
CASSLRRDRGPSYEQYF	TGTGCCAGCAGTCTTCGCCGGGACAGGGGGCCCTCCTACGAGCAGTACTTC	TRBD1	TRBV27	TRBJ2-7	NA
CASSPAGGADTQYF	TGCGCCAGCAGCCCAGCGGGGGGAGCAGATACGCAGTATTTT	TRBD2	TRBV5-1	TRBJ2-3	NA
CASSVPNGQPQHF	TGTGCCAGCAGTGTCCCCAACGGGCAGCCCCAGCATTTT	NA	TRBV12-3/TRBV12-4	TRBJ1-5	once
CASTLTRGANRTGGYTF	TGCGCCAGCACCCTTACACGGGGAGCCAACCGAACCGGGGGCTACACCTTC	NA	TRBV4-1	TRBJ1-2	NA
CASSNSNGETQYF	TGTGCCAGTAGTAACAGCAACGGAGAGACCCAGTACTTC	NA	TRBV19	TRBJ2-5	NA
CASSIPGPGGHEQYF	TGTGCCAGTAGTATACCGGGCCCCGGGGGACACGAGCAGTACTTC	NA	TRBV19	TRBJ2-7	NA
CASSPGQGHGYTF	TGTGCCAGCAGCCCCGGACAGGGGCATGGCTACACCTTC	TRBD1	TRBV3-1/TRBV3-2	TRBJ1-2	NA
CASSRLAVNTEAFF	TGTGCCAGCTCCCGCTTGGCGGTTAACACTGAAGCTTTCTTT	NA	TRBV18	TRBJ1-1	NA
CASSPGTGWGSPLHF	TGTGCCAGCAGCCCCGGGACAGGGTGGGGTTCACCCCTCCACTTT	TRBD1	TRBV11-2	TRBJ1-6	NA
CASSPRDRPYGYTF	TGTGCCAGCAGTCCCCGGGACAGACCCTATGGCTACACCTTC	TRBD1	TRBV6-5	TRBJ1-2	NA
CASSLWGGSYNEQFF	TGTGCCAGCAGTTTATGGGGGGGATCCTACAATGAGCAGTTCTTC	TRBD2	TRBV27	TRBJ2-1	NA
CASTKNPAGIRSEQYF	TGTGCCAGCACAAAAAACCCAGCGGGGATCCGAAGCGAGCAGTACTTC	TRBD2	TRBV5-4	TRBJ2-7	NA
CAWAGQGFPSYGYTF	TGTGCCTGGGCGGGACAGGGGTTCCCCAGCTATGGCTACACCTTC	TRBD1	TRBV30	TRBJ1-2	NA
CASTFNSGGDTQYF	TGTGCCAGCACCTTTAACAGCGGGGGAGATACGCAGTATTTT	TRBD2	TRBV5-4	TRBJ2-3	NA
CASSLRQGYQPQHF	TGTGCCAGCAGTCTCAGACAGGGATACCAGCCCCAGCATTTT	TRBD1	TRBV27	TRBJ1-5	NA
CSVQGQGTEAFF	TGCAGCGTACAGGGGCAGGGCACTGAAGCTTTCTTT	TRBD1	TRBV29-1	TRBJ1-1	NA
CATIRVSSGNTIYF	TGTGCCACCATCAGGGTGAGCTCTGGAAACACCATATATTTT	NA	TRBV24-1	TRBJ1-3	NA
CASSPGSGRANEKLFF	TGTGCCAGCAGCCCTGGGTCAGGTCGCGCTAATGAAAAACTGTTTTTT	NA	TRBV5-4	TRBJ1-4	few
CASSQQLQGFGTEAFF	TGTGCCAGCAGCCAACAATTGCAGGGGTTCGGCACTGAAGCTTTCTTT	NA	TRBV14	TRBJ1-1	once
CASSPKITNYGYTF	TGTGCCAGTAGCCCTAAAATCACTAACTATGGCTACACCTTC	NA	TRBV19	TRBJ1-2	NA
CASSDGKVAKNIQYF	TGTGCCAGCAGTGACGGGAAAGTAGCCAAAAACATTCAGTACTTC	NA	TRBV6-1	TRBJ2-4	NA
CAWSVHRGGTTAGQYF	TGTGCCTGGAGTGTACACCGCGGGGGCACAACTGCCGGGCAGTACTTC	NA	TRBV30	TRBJ2-7	NA
CASSGTGTEGYTF	TGTGCCAGCAGCGGTACCGGGACAGAAGGCTACACCTTC	TRBD1	TRBV9	TRBJ1-2	NA
CASSQESQDPYNEQFF	TGTGCCAGCAGCCAAGAATCACAGGATCCCTACAATGAGCAGTTCTTC	NA	TRBV3-1/TRBV3-2	TRBJ2-1	NA
CASSVPPGGANTGELFF	TGTGCCAGCAGCGTACCCCCCGGGGGAGCTAACACCGGGGAGCTGTTTTTT	NA	TRBV9	TRBJ2-2	many
CASSHHLDKGFPRYGYTF	TGTGCCAGCAGCCATCACTTGGACAAAGGTTTTCCCCGCTATGGCTACACCTTC	NA	TRBV3-1/TRBV3-2	TRBJ1-2	NA
CASRGTGLQPQHF	TGTGCCAGCAGGGGGACAGGTCTCCAGCCCCAGCATTTT	TRBD1	TRBV27	TRBJ1-5	NA
CASSLLLGTQPQHF	TGTGCCAGCAGTTTATTACTTGGTACTCAGCCCCAGCATTTT	NA	TRBV27	TRBJ1-5	NA
CASSYRLISPQETQYF	TGCGCCAGCAGCTACCGACTCATTAGCCCCCAAGAGACCCAGTACTTC	NA	TRBV4-1	TRBJ2-5	NA
CASSPGQGGGYTF	TGCGCCAGCAGCCCCGGACAGGGCGGTGGCTACACCTTC	TRBD1	TRBV5-1	TRBJ1-2	NA
CASSIATGDGTDTQYF	TGTGCCAGTAGTATCGCGACAGGGGATGGCACAGATACGCAGTATTTT	TRBD1	TRBV19	TRBJ2-3	NA